The 31 T cell receptor beta chains below were found in one sample sequenced in a study of blood T cell repertoires in COVID-19 (dated by TCRdb to the early 2020s). Library generation was performed with the immunoSEQ multiplex PCR assay. The source is immuneACCESS, and TCRdb retained only in-frame sequences with V and J called. Part of the clones is not carried over; for the studies checked, unresolved V genes explain less than half of this, and the remainder is unexplained. The sample table holds roughly 190,000 clones, of which around 90% were seen once. Together, the top ten hold around a fifth of the sample. The sample was peripheral blood. These receptors all stem from a man aged 55 to 70 with active or convalescent COVID-19.

This rearrangement joins TRBV7-9 to TRBJ2-3, with 7 nucleotides matching TRBD1. In germline, CDR1 is SEHNR, CDR2 FQNEAQ (reference sequence). The CDR3 covers 16 residues. With 6 bases clipped from V and 5 bases from J, the junction kept 14 bases outside the gene matches. The DNA for the CDR3 is TGTGCCAGCAGTCCCCCCGTAGGGGGCTGGGGAGATACGCAGTATTTT. Protein: CASSPPVGGWGDTQYF. Looking up the rest from reference TRBV7-9 and TRBJ2-3 gives the full variable domain: DTGVSQNPRHKITKRGQNVTFRCDPISEHNRLYWYRQTLGQGPEFLTYFQNEAQLEKSRLLSDRFSAERPKGSFSTLEIQRTEQGDSAMYLCASSPPVGGWGDTQYFGPGTRLTVL.

This clone was picked up one time. The rearrangement links TRBV25-1 to TRBJ2-7, with TRBD1 matching 11 bases. The ends lost 6 bases at V and 2 bases at J; junction bases unmatched: 6. CDR1 is MGHDK, CDR2 SYGVNS, per germline. The CDR3 is 15 residues long. CDR3 bases: TGTGCCAGCAGCCTACCGGGACAGGGGGCCTACGAGCAGTACTTC. It specifies CASSLPGQGAYEQYF.

This chain links TRBV21-1 with TRBJ1-5. TRBV21-1 is annotated as a pseudogene. This CDR3 region has 13 residues. CDR3 coding DNA: TGTGCCAGTTGGAGGGGCTGGGGCCAGCCCCAGCATTTT. Its translation is CASWRGWGQPQHF.

The chain is built from TRBV5-5 and TRBJ1-5; no clear D gene. The CDR3 is 12 residues long. CDR1 is SGHKS, CDR2 YYEKEE, per germline (reference sequence). Trimming removed 2 bases at V and 5 bases at J, with 5 bases between. The CDR3 is CASSFGDQPQHF. The CDR3 bases are TGTGCCAGCAGCTTCGGAGATCAGCCCCAGCATTTT. Combining the CDR3 with reference TRBV5-5 and TRBJ1-5 gives the whole variable domain DAGVTQSPTHLIKTRGQQVTLRCSPISGHKSVSWYQQVLGQGPQFIFQYYEKEERGRGNFPDRFSARQFPNYSSELNVNALLLGDSALYLCASSFGDQPQHFGDGTRLSIL.

This clone was found once. The chain uses TRBV19 and TRBJ2-3; D might be TRBD1 (8 bases). Germline CDR1 LNHDA, CDR2 SQIVND (reference sequence). V lost 9 bases, J lost 6 bases, and 13 bases lay in between. The CDR3 totals 12 residues. Written as DNA, the CDR3 is TGTGCCAGCTCACAGGGGGGGGATACGCAGTATTTT. Amino acid sequence: CASSQGGDTQYF.

The chain has TRBV29-1 and TRBJ2-5, with D perhaps TRBD2 (6 bases). V was cut by 0 bases and J by 5 bases, with 7 bases left in between. The CDR3 runs to 12 residues. CDR1 SQVTM and CDR2 ANQGSEA come from the germline V gene. The CDR3 coding sequence is TGCAGCGTTGAAGAAGGGAGGGAGACCCAGTACTTC. This gives the protein CSVEEGRETQYF.

The chain combines TRBV19 with TRBJ1-1; 7 bases map to TRBD1. After removal of 3 bases from V and 0 bases from J, the junction contained 7 bases not matched to a gene. The CDR3 sequence is 16 residues long. Germline loops: CDR1 LNHDA, CDR2 SQIVND (reference sequence). The CDR3 nucleotides read TGTGCCAGTAGTATTCGGAGACAGGGCATGAACACTGAAGCTTTCTTT. This gives the protein CASSIRRQGMNTEAFF.

The CDR3 spells CASTQQGIGYEQYF. The CDR3 nucleotides are TGTGCCAGCACCCAACAGGGGATCGGCTACGAGCAGTACTTC. The rearrangement joins TRBV6-5 to TRBJ2-7; TRBD1 aligns across 7 bases. The CDR3 spans 14 residues. J lost 3 bases, V lost 7 bases, and 9 bases had no gene match. Germline CDR1 MNHEY, CDR2 SVGAGI.

The chain carries TRBV24-1 and TRBJ2-3; 9 nucleotides line up with TRBD1. The CDR3 consists of 18 residues. V lost 1 base to trimming and J lost 3 bases; unmatched junction nucleotides: 10. CDR1 KGHDR and CDR2 SFDVKD come from the germline V gene. DNA for the CDR3: TGTGCCACCAGTGATTTAAGGGGGGGGACAGGGAGTACAGATACGCAGTATTTT. Its translation is CATSDLRGGTGSTDTQYF.

The chain employs TRBV2 and TRBJ2-5; a possible D gene is TRBD2 (6 bases). Trimming cost V 8 bases and J 5 bases, with 15 bases left between them. The CDR3 runs 13 residues. Germline V gene data show CDR1 as SNHLY and CDR2 as FYNNEI. CDR3 sequence reads: CASSGGSGETQYF. DNA for the CDR3: TGTGCCAGCTCTGGGGGGAGTGGGGAGACCCAGTACTTC.

V is TRBV19 and J is TRBJ1-4, with D unresolved. Trimming removed 5 bases at V and 2 bases at J, with 12 bases between. Germline-derived CDR1 and CDR2 are LNHDA and SQIVND (reference sequence). CDR3 length: 15 residues. CDR3 residues: CASSWRVSTNEKLFF. The CDR3 nucleotides are TGTGCCAGTAGTTGGAGGGTTTCGACTAATGAAAAACTGTTTTTT.

The rearrangement uses TRBV11-2 and TRBJ1-6, with 7 bases matching TRBD1. Trimming took 0 bases from V and 8 from J; bases not matched to a gene: 4. The CDR3 has 15 residues. Germline V gene data show CDR1 as SGHAT and CDR2 as FQNNGV. CDR3 DNA sequence: TGTGCCAGCAGCTTAGAGCCAGGGGGTCATTCACCCCTCCACTTT. The encoded protein is CASSLEPGGHSPLHF.

The genes are TRBV20-1 and TRBJ2-2, with D maybe TRBD2 (7 bases). V shed 3 bases and J shed 3 bases, with 17 bases lying between them. Germline CDR1 reads DFQATT; CDR2 reads SNEGSKA (reference sequence). This CDR3 contains 16 residues. CDR3 DNA sequence: TGCAGTGCTAGTAGGGGGGGATTGGGGTACACCGGGGAGCTGTTTTTT. Protein sequence: CSASRGGLGYTGELFF.

In this sample, this clone turned up once. This rearrangement joins TRBV30 to TRBJ2-1, with a tentative D call TRBD1 (5 bases). Trimming pared 0 bases from V and 6 bases from J, leaving 9 bases between. CDR3 length: 13 residues. Germline CDR1 and CDR2: GTSNPN and SVGIG (reference sequence). CDR3 loop: CAWSVGTGNEQFF. Here the CDR3 DNA reads TGTGCCTGGAGTGTAGGCACAGGCAATGAGCAGTTCTTC.

J is TRBJ2-3 and V is TRBV6-5; 11 bases align to TRBD2. The V segment lost 5 bases and the J segment 1 base; nucleotides outside the gene matches: 2. CDR1 and CDR2 from the germline V gene are MNHEY and SVGAGI. There are 15 residues in the CDR3. The CDR3 DNA reads as TGTGCCAGCAGTCTGGGACTAGCGGGCACAGATACGCAGTATTTT. It specifies CASSLGLAGTDTQYF.

V and J are TRBV5-1 and TRBJ2-2, with TRBD1 matching 7 bases. V gave up 4 bases and J gave up 0 bases; unmatched junction bases: 6. The germline V gene encodes CDR1 SGHRS and CDR2 YFSETQ. CDR3 length equals 16 residues. CDR3 loop: CASSTGQLANTGELFF. CDR3 coding DNA: TGCGCCAGCAGCACGGGACAGTTAGCGAACACCGGGGAGCTGTTTTTT.

The chain links TRBV30 to TRBJ2-7; TRBD2 matches at 7 bases. Losses at the gene ends were 2 bases for V and 3 bases for J; bases not matched to a gene: 1. The CDR3 consists of 12 residues. Per germline, CDR1 GTSNPN and CDR2 SVGIG (reference sequence). The CDR3 spells CAWSTSVYEQYF. As DNA, the CDR3 is TGTGCCTGGAGTACTAGCGTCTACGAGCAGTACTTC.

The rearrangement uses TRBV20-1 and TRBJ2-7; 7 nucleotides align to TRBD2. The germline V gene encodes CDR1 DFQATT and CDR2 SNEGSKA (reference sequence). The ends lost 7 bases at V and 5 bases at J; junction bases unmatched: 5. CDR3 size: 11 residues. The CDR3 reads CSGQTSHEQYF. CDR3 nucleotides: TGCAGTGGCCAGACTAGCCACGAGCAGTACTTC.

This clone was detected a few times. V and J are TRBV18 and TRBJ2-1; weak D call: TRBD1 (5 bases). This CDR3 comprises 13 residues. The V and J ends lost 6 bases and 4 bases respectively, with 10 bases between them. CDR1 is KGHSH and CDR2 is LQKENI in the germline V gene. CDR3 nucleotide sequence: TGTGCCAGCTCTACACAGGAGTACAATGAGCAGTTCTTC. It encodes CASSTQEYNEQFF.

The J gene is TRBJ2-2, the V gene TRBV30; 8 bases fit TRBD2. CDR1 is GTSNPN and CDR2 is SVGIG in the germline V gene (reference sequence). J gave up 5 bases and V 4 bases, and 3 bases lay outside the gene matches. The CDR3 runs to 13 residues. CDR3 sequence (DNA): TGTGCCTGGACGGGGGGGCCGACCGGGGAGCTGTTTTTT. Translating gives CAWTGGPTGELFF. The entire variable domain, with the rest obtained from reference TRBV30 and TRBJ2-2, is as follows: SQTIHQWPATLVQPVGSPLSLECTVEGTSNPNLYWYRQAAGRGLQLLFYSVGIGQISSEVPQNLSASRPQDRQFILSSKKLLLSDSGFYLCAWTGGPTGELFFGEGSRLTVL.

V is TRBV7-3 and J is TRBJ2-5, with 7 nucleotides matching TRBD1. The germline V gene encodes CDR1 SGHTA and CDR2 FQGTGA. Trimming removed 4 bases from V and 4 bases from J; junction bases left unmatched: 6. The CDR3 totals 14 residues. In DNA, the CDR3 is TGTGCCAGCAGCTCAGGGGGTACCACAGAGACCCAGTACTTC. It encodes CASSSGGTTETQYF. Supplemented by reference TRBV7-3 and TRBJ2-5, the full variable domain reads GAGVSQTPSNKVTEKGKYVELRCDPISGHTALYWYRQSLGQGPEFLIYFQGTGAADDSGLPNDRFFAVRPEGSVSTLKIQRTERGDSAVYLCASSSGGTTETQYFGPGTRLLVL.

The chain uses TRBV25-1 and TRBJ1-4; D is perhaps TRBD1 (5 bases). The CDR3 has 15 residues. V lost 0 bases and J 8 bases, leaving 13 bases between the germline ends. Germline CDR1 reads MGHDK; CDR2 reads SYGVNS. CDR3 sequence reads: CASSEYGGDEEKLFF. The CDR3 bases are TGTGCCAGCAGTGAATACGGGGGGGATGAAGAAAAACTGTTTTTT.

This clone was seen only once. The chain combines TRBV11-2 with TRBJ2-5; 10 nucleotides agree with TRBD2. There are 15 residues in the CDR3. Germline CDR1 reads SGHAT; CDR2 reads FQNNGV. V lost 5 bases to trimming and J lost 4 bases; unmatched junction nucleotides: 7. Here the CDR3 reads CASSEEAGGLETQYF. The CDR3 nucleotides read TGTGCCAGCAGCGAAGAAGCGGGGGGGCTAGAGACCCAGTACTTC.

This CDR3 reads CASSLVAGENEKLFF. CDR3 nucleotides: TGCGCCAGCAGCTTGGTTGCGGGAGAAAATGAAAAACTGTTTTTT. This sequence joins TRBV5-1 and TRBJ1-4, with D uncertain. This CDR3 is 15 amino acids long. V lost 0 bases, J lost 5 bases, and 11 bases lay in between. Germline CDR1 and CDR2: SGHRS and YFSETQ.

The CDR3 nucleotides read TGTGCCAGCAGCGTAGCAGGGCCCACGGAGACCCAGTACTTC. Amino acid sequence: CASSVAGPTETQYF. The V gene is TRBV9, the J gene TRBJ2-5, with D tentatively TRBD1 (5 bases). The CDR3 has 14 residues. Germline CDR1 and CDR2: SGDLS and YYNGEE. V lost 0 bases and J lost 5, with 11 bases in between.

The rearrangement joins TRBV6-5 to TRBJ2-3; 8 bases are shared with TRBD2. Germline V lookup: CDR1 MNHEY, CDR2 SVGAGI. CDR3 size: 16 residues. V shed 2 bases and J 2 bases; nucleotides not matched to a gene: 6. Here the CDR3 reads CASSYGSSGYTDTQYF. CDR3 sequence (DNA): TGTGCCAGCAGTTACGGGTCTAGCGGGTACACAGATACGCAGTATTTT.

This chain connects TRBV2 to TRBJ2-6; no reliable D call. This CDR3 has 14 amino acids. The germline V and J ends were trimmed by 6 bases and 3 bases, with 9 bases remaining between them. Germline CDR1 and CDR2: SNHLY and FYNNEI. The CDR3, as DNA: TGTGCCAGCAGCGCACGCGGTGGGGCCAACGTCCTGACTTTC. It is translated as CASSARGGANVLTF.

The V and J genes are TRBV3-1 (or the pseudogene TRBV3-2) and TRBJ2-1; 16 positions agree with TRBD2. With 4 bases clipped from V and 8 bases from J, the junction kept 11 bases outside the gene matches. The CDR3 has 18 amino acids. Germline V CDR1 and CDR2: LGHDT, YNNKEL (reference sequence). The CDR3 loop is CASSLRGLAGGRTDEQFF. As DNA, the CDR3 is TGTGCCAGCAGCCTCCGGGGACTAGCGGGGGGGCGTACCGATGAGCAGTTCTTC.

The rearrangement links TRBV24-1 to TRBJ2-4, with D tentatively TRBD2 (5 bases). Trimming shortened V by 3 bases and J by 15 bases, and 14 bases separated the two germline ends. Germline V lookup: CDR1 KGHDR, CDR2 SFDVKD. This CDR3 is built from 12 residues. This CDR3 reads CATSDGGPVRYF. The CDR3 DNA sequence: TGTGCCACCAGTGATGGAGGACCCGTGCGGTACTTC.

There are a few counts of this clone. This chain uses TRBV4-2 with TRBJ2-7; 7 nucleotides match TRBD2. Germline values: CDR1 LGHNA, CDR2 YNFKEQ. CDR3 length equals 13 residues. V shed 2 bases and J 4 bases; nucleotides not matched to a gene: 2. Here the CDR3 reads CASSQLAAYEQYF. The CDR3 DNA reads TGTGCCAGCAGCCAACTAGCGGCTTACGAGCAGTACTTC.

The V gene is TRBV7-9, the J gene TRBJ1-2; the match to TRBD1 covers 9 bases. Unmatched junction bases numbered 2, after V lost 1 base and J lost 8 bases. The CDR3 sequence is 13 residues long. Per germline, CDR1 SEHNR and CDR2 FQNEAQ (reference sequence). CDR3 coding DNA: TGTGCCAGCAGCTTAGAGACAGGGGGAGGCTACACCTTC. This gives the protein CASSLETGGGYTF.